The 31 T cell receptor beta chains reported below all come from one sample, sequenced in a study of tissue T cells after allogeneic stem cell transplantation. Repertoires were generated with immunoSEQ multiplex PCR, while TCRdb's copy carries only in-frame clones and drops some. This table has 1,500 to 2,000 clones, roughly half appearing once. Stated time point: mouse harvest day 14 after allogeneic transplant. The graft held 10^6 splenic CD5+ T cells and 10^7 T-cell-depleted bone marrow cells. Sequenced: gut tissue. These receptors were taken from a female BALB/c mouse given C57BL/6 T cells with graft-versus-host disease after an allogeneic hematopoietic cell transplant.

This clone showed up just a few times. Gene names denote mouse genes. Sequencing ends 1 residue short of the CDR3 end; the germline J gene provides the rest. The chain joins TRBV5 to TRBJ2-7; 7 nucleotides line up with TRBD1. The CDR3 loop spans 13 amino acids. Unmatched junction bases numbered 3, after V lost 4 bases and J lost 3 bases. From germline, CDR1 is LGHNA and CDR2 YNLKQL (reference sequence). The DNA read from the CDR3 is TGTGCCAGCAGCCCTCAGGGGGTCTATGAACAGTAC. It is translated as CASSPQGVYEQY. The whole CDR3 sequence is CASSPQGVYEQYF.

As regards this clone: Germline and genes: mouse. The CDR3 end falls 1 residue outside the read, so it is completed with the germline J gene. The chain links TRBV13-2 to TRBJ1-3; 11 bases are a match to TRBD1. CDR1 and CDR2 (germline): NNHNN, SYGAGS (reference sequence). The trim removed 5 bases at V and 4 bases at J, leaving 2 bases unmatched. This CDR3 is 14 amino acids long. The CDR3 bases that were read are TGTGCCAGCGGGGACAGGGGGCGAGGAAATACGCTCTAT. Translation: CASGDRGRGNTLY. The full CDR3 protein reads CASGDRGRGNTLYF.

In its sample, this clone was seen a few times. Mouse names are used for the genes. Sequencing ends 1 residue short of the CDR3 end; the germline J gene provides the rest. This sequence joins TRBV13-3 and TRBJ2-1; 8 nucleotides align to TRBD1. Germline V gives CDR1 NNHDY, CDR2 SYVADS. This CDR3 contains 14 residues. J was trimmed by 1 base and V by 6 bases; bases with no gene match: 3. The chain's CDR3 is CASTRQGNYAEQFF. Partial CDR3 DNA: TGTGCCAGCACCCGACAGGGGAACTATGCTGAGCAGTTC.

This clone turned up a few times. Mouse gene names and germline throughout. The read stops 1 residue short of the end of the CDR3; the missing end is completed from the germline J gene. This chain links TRBV26 with TRBJ2-5; D not certain. Germline V gene data show CDR1 as KGHPV and CDR2 as FQNQEV (reference sequence). This CDR3 has 13 residues. V lost 4 bases and J 0 bases, leaving 5 bases between the germline ends. CDR3 DNA, as far as it was read: TGTGCCAGCAGTCCGATTAACCAAGACACCCAGTAC. It codes for CASSPINQDTQY. The entire CDR3 protein is CASSPINQDTQYF.

Worth noting for this clone: The genes are named according to mouse. The CDR3 extends 1 residue past the end of the read, so its final part is completed from the germline J gene. This sequence joins TRBV31 and TRBJ2-5; D is unresolved. The germline gives CDR1 GKSSPN, CDR2 SITVG. Between the trimmed V and J ends, which lost 0 bases and 1 base, there was a span of 5 bases. This CDR3 comprises 13 residues. CDR3 DNA (partial): TGTGCCTGGAGTCTGCGGTACCAAGACACCCAGTAC. Encoded protein: CAWSLRYQDTQY. In full, the CDR3 reads CAWSLRYQDTQYF.

About this clone itself: Genes here carry mouse names. The observed sequence ends 1 residue before the CDR3 terminus, with the missing tail filled in from the germline J gene. The chain is built from TRBV12-2 and TRBJ2-4, with D unclear. The V gene's germline CDR1 is SGHLS and CDR2 HYDKME. The CDR3 extends over 14 amino acids. V gave up 0 bases and J gave up 0 bases, with 6 bases separating them. The chain's CDR3 is CASSLRISQNTLYF. The CDR3 bases that were read are TGTGCCAGCTCTCTCCGCATTAGTCAAAACACCTTGTAC.

This clone is labeled as hyperexpanded. Genes and germline come from the mouse. The sequenced fragment ends 1 residue before the CDR3 boundary, so the rest is inferred from the germline J gene. The chain is built from TRBV4 and TRBJ2-7, with unresolved D. The germline V and J ends were trimmed by 4 bases and 3 bases, with 4 bases remaining between them. CDR1 and CDR2 (germline): LGHDT, YNNKQL (reference sequence). The CDR3 is made up of 11 amino acids. This CDR3 reads CASSFFYEQYF. The sequenced part of the CDR3 DNA is TGTGCCAGCAGCTTCTTCTATGAACAGTAC.

This clone was counted a few times. The gene names here belong to mouse. The read gets to within 1 residue of the CDR3 end, and the germline J gene fills in the rest. The chain combines TRBV1 with TRBJ2-7, with D hard to call. Germline V lookup: CDR1 NSQYPW, CDR2 LRSPGD (reference sequence). V was shortened by 3 bases and J by 3 bases, with 9 bases between the two germline ends. The CDR3 loop spans 13 amino acids. CDR3 sequence: CTCSAPTNYEQYF. CDR3 DNA (partial): TGCACCTGCAGTGCCCCGACAAACTATGAACAGTAC. Full variable domain (missing parts from reference TRBV1 and TRBJ2-7): VTLLEQNPRWRLVPRGQAVNLRCILKNSQYPWMSWYQQDLQKQLQWLFTLRSPGDKEVKSLPGADYLATRVTDTELRLQVANMSQGRTLYCTCSAPTNYEQYFGPGTRLTVL.

This clone was picked up one time. Mouse gene names apply. The CDR3 goes on 1 residue after the read ends, and that part is filled in from the germline J gene. The chain has TRBV26 and TRBJ2-4, with D possibly TRBD1 on 6 matching bases. The V end lost 6 bases, the J end lost 2 bases, and 12 bases lay between the germline ends. Germline CDR1 and CDR2: KGHPV and FQNQEV (reference sequence). The CDR3 runs to 14 residues. The sequenced part of the CDR3 DNA is TGTGCCAGCAGCCTTGGGACATATCAAAACACCTTGTAC. Protein sequence: CASSLGTYQNTLY. The whole CDR3 is CASSLGTYQNTLYF.

In its sample, this clone was seen a few times. Germline and junction disagree at one end, which may indicate a read error. Mouse gene names and germline throughout. The read gets to within 1 residue of the CDR3 end, and the germline J gene fills in the rest. V usage is TRBV26 and J usage is TRBJ2-7; the match to TRBD1 covers 10 bases. The CDR3 sequence is 15 residues long. Germline V gene data show CDR1 as KGHPV and CDR2 as FQNQEV (reference sequence). This CDR3 is CVSSYPGQGHYEQYF. The covered CDR3 bases are TGTGTCAGCAGCTATCCGGGACAGGGGCACTATGAACAGTAC. The whole variable domain, remainder taken from reference TRBV26 and TRBJ2-7, is NSKVIQTPRYLVKGQGQKAKMRCIPEKGHPVVFWYQQNKNNEFKFLINFQNQEVLQQIDMTEKRFSAECPSNSPCSLEIQSSEAGDSALYLCVSSYPGQGHYEQYFGPGTRLTVL.

About this clone: The listed genes are named as in mouse. The observed sequence ends 1 residue before the CDR3 terminus, with the missing tail filled in from the germline J gene. The genes are TRBV31 and TRBJ2-1, with TRBD1 matching 7 bases. The CDR3 runs 13 residues. V shed 0 bases and J 5 bases; nucleotides not matched to a gene: 1. CDR1 and CDR2 from the germline V gene are GKSSPN and SITVG. The sequenced part of the CDR3 DNA is TGTGCCTGGAGTCTAGGGACAGATGCTGAGCAGTTC. It encodes CAWSLGTDAEQF. The CDR3, in full, reads CAWSLGTDAEQFF.

In this sample, this clone turned up a few times. The gene names given are mouse names. The read ends 1 residue before the CDR3 terminus; that terminus is restored from the germline J gene. This chain joins TRBV3 and TRBJ2-1; 7 bases align to TRBD1. This CDR3 spans 14 amino acids. Germline CDR1 reads SNHLY; CDR2 reads FYNGKV (reference sequence). The V and J ends lost 5 bases and 1 base, in that order; junction bases with no gene match: 2. The covered CDR3 bases are TGTGCCAGCAGCCGACAGGGAAACTATGCTGAGCAGTTC. Amino acids: CASSRQGNYAEQF. The whole CDR3 sequence is CASSRQGNYAEQFF.

In regard to this clone: Gene and germline names: mouse. From the germline J gene comes the end of the CDR3, since the read stops 1 residue before it. The V and J genes are TRBV26 and TRBJ1-1; 7 bases align to TRBD1. The CDR3 has 13 amino acids. CDR1 and CDR2 (germline): KGHPV, FQNQEV (reference sequence). V lost 8 bases and J lost 0; bases outside the gene matches: 3. Partial CDR3 DNA: TGTGCCAGCGAGCAGGGGGCAAACACAGAAGTCTTC. It translates to CASEQGANTEVF. The full CDR3 is CASEQGANTEVFF.

Concerning this clone itself: Gene names denote mouse genes. The sequenced fragment ends 1 residue before the CDR3 boundary, so the rest is inferred from the germline J gene. V gene TRBV26 combines with J gene TRBJ2-7; 11 bases map to TRBD2. Germline V CDR1 and CDR2: KGHPV, FQNQEV (reference sequence). The CDR3 loop spans 15 amino acids. V was pared by 3 bases and J by 3 bases, with 4 bases of the junction left unmatched. CDR3 bases read: TGTGCCAGCAGTCTCGGACTGGGGGGCCTCTATGAACAGTAC. Residues: CASSLGLGGLYEQY. The complete CDR3 reads CASSLGLGGLYEQYF.

Worth noting for this clone: Gene names and germline refer to mouse. The read terminates 1 residue before the CDR3 end, so the remaining end is supplied by the germline J gene. The chain couples TRBV26 to TRBJ2-5; 7 bases line up with TRBD1. V shed 6 bases and J 3 bases; nucleotides not matched to a gene: 3. The CDR3 contains 13 residues. Germline CDR1 KGHPV, CDR2 FQNQEV (reference sequence). The CDR3 is CASRPTGQDTQYF. The DNA read from the CDR3 is TGTGCCAGCAGACCGACAGGGCAAGACACCCAGTAC.

With respect to this clone: Mouse names are used for the genes. Sequencing ends 1 residue short of the CDR3 end; the germline J gene provides the rest. V is TRBV26 and J is TRBJ1-4, with TRBD1 matching 10 bases. Germline CDR1 and CDR2: KGHPV and FQNQEV (reference sequence). V shed 6 bases, J shed 2 bases, and the junction held 6 bases outside the gene matches. The CDR3 spans 16 residues. CDR3 sequence: CASSRDRGGSNERLFF. CDR3 DNA (partial): TGTGCCAGCAGCCGGGACAGGGGAGGGTCCAACGAAAGATTATTT.

Regarding this clone: Germline and genes: mouse. The CDR3 extends 1 residue past the end of the read, so its final part is completed from the germline J gene. V usage is TRBV12-2 and J usage is TRBJ2-5; no clear D. The V end was cut by 2 bases, the J end by 0 bases, with 8 bases between. The CDR3 extends over 14 amino acids. CDR1 SGHLS and CDR2 HYDKME come from the germline V gene. The covered CDR3 bases are TGTGCCAGCTCTCCCCGATTTAACCAAGACACCCAGTAC. Its translation is CASSPRFNQDTQY. The full CDR3 reads CASSPRFNQDTQYF.

In its sample, this clone ranks as medium-sized (0.01 to 0.1%). Germline and genes here are mouse. The read ends 1 residue before the CDR3 terminus; that terminus is restored from the germline J gene. The chain couples TRBV23 to TRBJ2-2. Germline values: CDR1 KGHTA, CDR2 FQNQQP. The CDR3 runs to 13 residues. The covered CDR3 bases are TGCTCCAGCAGTCCGCAAAACACCGGGCAGCTCTAC. This gives the protein CSSSPQNTGQLY. The full CDR3 protein reads CSSSPQNTGQLYF. The full variable domain, completed using reference TRBV23 and TRBJ2-2, is DAAVTQKPRYLIKMKGQEAEMKCIPEKGHTAVFWYQQKQSKELKFLIYFQNQQPLDQIDMVKERFSAVCPSSSLCSLGIRTCEAEDSALYLCSSSPQNTGQLYFGEGSKLTVL.

About this clone: The gene names here belong to mouse. The missing CDR3 end, 1 residue past where the read stops, is filled in from the germline J gene. The rearrangement joins TRBV1 to TRBJ2-7; 10 bases align to TRBD2. Germline values: CDR1 NSQYPW, CDR2 LRSPGD (reference sequence). Unmatched junction bases numbered 3, after V lost 6 bases and J lost 4 bases. The CDR3 is 13 amino acids. CDR3 DNA, as far as it was read: TGCACCTGCAGGAGACTGGGGGGTTATGAACAGTAC. Protein: CTCRRLGGYEQY. The entire CDR3 reads CTCRRLGGYEQYF.

A remark on this clone: Gene names are the mouse ones. The sequenced fragment ends 1 residue before the CDR3 boundary, so the rest is inferred from the germline J gene. The chain joins TRBV19 to TRBJ2-3, with TRBD2 matching 7 bases. Trimming took 4 bases from V and 3 from J; bases not matched to a gene: 2. CDR1 is FNHDT and CDR2 is SITEND in the germline V gene (reference sequence). The CDR3 consists of 13 residues. The CDR3: CASSPGGAETLYF. The CDR3 bases that were read are TGTGCCAGCAGTCCGGGGGGGGCAGAAACGCTGTAT.

As to this clone: The gene names given are mouse names. Coverage ceases 1 residue before the CDR3 finishes, and the germline J gene fills in the end. V gene TRBV20 combines with J gene TRBJ2-7, with 8 bases fitting TRBD1. Germline trimming cut 1 base from V and 5 bases from J; bases unmatched to any gene: 1. CDR3 length: 12 amino acids. In germline, CDR1 is GFQATS, CDR2 STVNSAI. The CDR3 protein is CGARGTGHEQYF. The sequenced part of the CDR3 DNA is TGTGGTGCTAGGGGGACAGGGCATGAACAGTAC.

Details on this clone: Gene names refer to mouse genes. The CDR3 end is not reached by the read, which stops 1 residue before it; the germline J gene fills it in. The genes are TRBV16 and TRBJ2-5; 10 nucleotides agree with TRBD2. Trimming took 5 bases from V and 2 from J; bases not matched to a gene: 4. Per germline, CDR1 SGHSA and CDR2 FRNQAP. The CDR3 loop spans 15 amino acids. CDR3 protein: CASSPRLGGQDTQYF. CDR3 bases read: TGTGCAAGCAGCCCTCGACTGGGGGGCCAAGACACCCAGTAC.

There are a few counts of this clone. Here the gene names and germline are mouse. The read is 1 residue too short to cover the CDR3 end, so that end is filled in from the germline J gene. The genes are TRBV26 and TRBJ2-7; 8 bases map to TRBD2. The CDR3 totals 13 residues. The V segment lost 4 bases and the J segment 3 bases; nucleotides outside the gene matches: 2. Germline loops: CDR1 KGHPV, CDR2 FQNQEV (reference sequence). The CDR3 spells CASSPGLDYEQYF. The DNA read from the CDR3 is TGTGCCAGCAGTCCGGGACTGGACTATGAACAGTAC.

To note about this clone: The listed genes are named as in mouse. The sequence runs out 1 residue before the end of the CDR3; the remainder is reconstructed from the germline J gene. This chain links TRBV26 with TRBJ2-2; D possibly corresponds to TRBD2 (6 bases). CDR1 is KGHPV and CDR2 is FQNQEV in the germline V gene (reference sequence). V was shortened by 4 bases and J by 0 bases, with 12 bases between the two germline ends. CDR3 length: 16 residues. The CDR3 region is CASSPRLDANTGQLYF. The DNA read from the CDR3 is TGTGCCAGCAGTCCTCGACTGGATGCAAACACCGGGCAGCTCTAC.

This clone was detected once. Each gene name is a mouse one. The observed sequence ends 1 residue before the CDR3 terminus, with the missing tail filled in from the germline J gene. The chain carries TRBV3 and TRBJ1-4, with 10 bases identical to TRBD1. The V and J ends lost 6 bases and 7 bases, in that order; junction bases with no gene match: 5. The CDR3 contains 14 residues. Germline V gene lookup returns CDR1 SNHLY and CDR2 FYNGKV (reference sequence). The CDR3 bases that were read are TGTGCCAGCAGTGCGGGACAGGGGATCGAAAGATTATTT. This encodes CASSAGQGIERLF. In full, the CDR3 reads CASSAGQGIERLFF.

As for this clone: Gene names are the mouse ones. The read is 1 residue too short to cover the CDR3 end, so that end is filled in from the germline J gene. Other DNA sequences within the sample encode an identical CDR3. The J gene is TRBJ1-1, the V gene TRBV26; D possibly corresponds to TRBD1 (5 bases). Germline assignment: CDR1 KGHPV and CDR2 FQNQEV (reference sequence). The CDR3 loop spans 13 amino acids. V was shortened by 3 bases and J by 1 base, with 6 bases between the two germline ends. CDR3 bases read: TGTGCCAGCAGTCTCCAGGGGAACACAGAAGTCTTC. Translating gives CASSLQGNTEVF. The whole CDR3 is CASSLQGNTEVFF. The full variable domain, rest sourced from reference TRBV26 and TRBJ1-1, is NSKVIQTPRYLVKGQGQKAKMRCIPEKGHPVVFWYQQNKNNEFKFLINFQNQEVLQQIDMTEKRFSAECPSNSPCSLEIQSSEAGDSALYLCASSLQGNTEVFFGKGTRLTVV.

The sample holds a few counts of this clone. Mouse germline and gene names are used. The read falls 1 residue short of the CDR3 end, and the missing part is taken from the germline J gene. The chain combines TRBV16 with TRBJ2-2; D is unclear. V was trimmed by 3 bases and J by 0 bases, leaving 5 bases between them. The CDR3 is made up of 14 amino acids. Germline CDR1 is SGHSA and CDR2 is FRNQAP. This chain's CDR3 is CASSFGTNTGQLYF. CDR3 DNA, as far as it was read: TGTGCAAGCAGCTTCGGAACAAACACCGGGCAGCTCTAC.

Remarks on this clone: Mouse germline and gene names are used. The read ends 1 residue shy of where the CDR3 ends; the end is completed using the germline J gene. This chain uses TRBV15 with TRBJ1-1; 11 nucleotides line up with TRBD1. The junction had 4 bases not matched to a gene; V was cut back by 6 bases and J by 1 base. CDR1 and CDR2 (germline): SGHND, FRSKSL. The CDR3 sequence is 15 residues long. The chain's CDR3 is CASRWDRGRNTEVFF. The covered CDR3 bases are TGTGCCAGCAGGTGGGACAGGGGGAGGAACACAGAAGTCTTC.

To note about this clone: Gene and germline names: mouse. The read halts 1 residue ahead of the CDR3 end, with the missing end drawn from the germline J gene. This chain connects TRBV12-1 to TRBJ2-2; 8 nucleotides align to TRBD2. Germline assignment: CDR1 SGHSN and CDR2 HYEKVE. CDR3 length equals 14 residues. Trimming removed 4 bases from V and 2 bases from J; junction bases left unmatched: 2. This CDR3 reads CASSRLGNTGQLYF. CDR3 bases read: TGTGCCAGCTCAAGACTGGGGAACACCGGGCAGCTCTAC. The variable domain in full, completed from reference TRBV12-1 and TRBJ2-2, reads DSGVVQSPRHIIKEKGGRSVLTCIPISGHSNVVWYQQTLGKELKFLIQHYEKVERDKGFLPSRFSVQQFDDYHSEMNMSALELEDSAMYFCASSRLGNTGQLYFGEGSKLTVL.

The table lists this clone with a few counts. Germline and genes here are mouse. The CDR3 end lies 1 residue beyond the end of the read and is filled in from the germline J gene. J is TRBJ1-5 and V is TRBV31; D may be TRBD1 (5 bases). Trimming shortened V by 3 bases and J by 0 bases, and 12 bases separated the two germline ends. This CDR3 has 15 residues. CDR1 is GKSSPN, CDR2 SITVG, per germline. The CDR3 DNA, read in part, is TGTGCCTGGAGCCAGGGACCTAATAACAACCAGGCTCCGCTT. Amino acid sequence: CAWSQGPNNNQAPL. The CDR3 in full is CAWSQGPNNNQAPLF.

This clone was observed a single time. The gene symbols are mouse symbols. The CDR3 extends 1 residue past the end of the read, so its final part is completed from the germline J gene. The gene calls are TRBV12-1 and TRBJ2-7, with D unclear. CDR3 length equals 14 residues. CDR1 and CDR2 (germline): SGHSN, HYEKVE. V dropped 0 bases and J dropped 0 bases, with 8 bases sitting between them. The CDR3 bases that were read are TGTGCCAGCTCTCTCGAGGCCGTCTCCTATGAACAGTAC. Translation gives CASSLEAVSYEQY. The complete CDR3 protein is CASSLEAVSYEQYF.